Reported below is one T cell receptor (beta chain). Its specificity is not known. Clones were sequenced by immunoSEQ multiplex PCR, and TCRdb holds only the in-frame ones, with some missing. The data show some 67,000 clones, roughly 76% seen once. This sample was taken from a study of radiotherapy plus CTLA-4 blockade in lung cancer. About the study: Objective responses emerged in about 20% of patients, and around 31% attained disease control.

Trimming stripped 0 bases from V and 9 bases from J, with 9 bases between. The CDR3 sequence is 13 residues long. The germline CDR1 and CDR2 sequences are LGHNA and YNFKEQ. Overall study findings and caveats: Expansion in blood of tumor-derived TCR clones was seen after radiotherapy plus ipilimumab. It was early blood T cell clone dynamics, with interferon-beta, that reportedly best predicted response.

This sequence joins TRBV4-2 and TRBJ2-1; D gene unclear. The sample was peripheral blood, taken from a patient treated with radiotherapy plus ipilimumab. This receptor was obtained from a human donor with non-small cell lung cancer whose response to radiotherapy plus ipilimumab could not be evaluated. Some clones in this sample may be carry-over from other donors' samples. CDR3 residues: CASSQEPAFEQFF. CDR3 sequence (DNA): TGTGCCAGCAGCCAAGAACCAGCGTTTGAGCAGTTCTTC.